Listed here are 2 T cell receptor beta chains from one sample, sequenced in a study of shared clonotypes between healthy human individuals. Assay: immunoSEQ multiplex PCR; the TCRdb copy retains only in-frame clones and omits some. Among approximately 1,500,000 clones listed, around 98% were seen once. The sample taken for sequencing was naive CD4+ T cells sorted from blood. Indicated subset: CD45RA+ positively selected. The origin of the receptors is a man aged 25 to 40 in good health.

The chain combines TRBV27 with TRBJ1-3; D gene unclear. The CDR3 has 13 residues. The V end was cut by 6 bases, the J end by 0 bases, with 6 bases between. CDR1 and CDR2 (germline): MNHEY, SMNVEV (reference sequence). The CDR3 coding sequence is TGTGCCAGCAGAACGATCTCTGGAAACACCATATATTTT. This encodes CASRTISGNTIYF.

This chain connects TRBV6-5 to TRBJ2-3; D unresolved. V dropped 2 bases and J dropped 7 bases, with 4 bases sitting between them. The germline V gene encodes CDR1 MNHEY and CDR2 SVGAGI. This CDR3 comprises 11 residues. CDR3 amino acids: CASSYLYTQYF. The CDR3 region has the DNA TGTGCCAGCAGTTACCTTTATACGCAGTATTTT.